A single T cell receptor (beta chain) is shown here with its context. The antigen remains unidentified. The sample comes from a study of siplizumab effects on memory and regulatory T cells. V was pared by 3 bases and J by 3 bases, with 12 bases between. This CDR3 spans 14 amino acids. The V gene's germline CDR1 is SGHDT and CDR2 YYEEEE. Here immunoSEQ multiplex PCR was the method, and the copy in TCRdb shows in-frame clones only, minus some. The top ten hold approximately 0.58% of the sample, which has roughly 97,000 clones, 85% to 95% seen once. Study conclusions and caveats: Naive T cells, seemingly more diverse than memory cells, seemed major alloresponse contributors.

J is TRBJ1-1 and V is TRBV5-6; D call uncertain. This receptor was identified in a human donor in good health. The sample consisted of Tregs sorted from blood. CDR3 in amino acids: CASSSPGSHTEAFF. CDR3 sequence (DNA): TGTGCCAGCAGCTCCCCTGGGAGTCACACTGAAGCTTTCTTT. Based on the CDR3 plus reference TRBV5-6 and TRBJ1-1, the full variable domain is DAGVTQSPTHLIKTRGQQVTLRCSPKSGHDTVSWYQQALGQGPQFIFQYYEEEERQRGNFPDRFSGHQFPNYSSELNVNALLLGDSALYLCASSSPGSHTEAFFGQGTRLTVV.